The 23 T cell receptor beta chains listed next were all sequenced from one sample in a study of cytomegalovirus exposure and HLA in healthy donors. PCR was performed using 60 Vbeta and 13 Jbeta primers. Assay used: immunoSEQ multiplex PCR; TCRdb lists only in-frame clones, some missing. This sample has roughly 150,000 clones; approximately 70% occur once, and the top ten carry approximately 5.4%. The material sequenced was PBMCs. The receptors stem from a woman under 30 in good health and CMV-seropositive.

J is TRBJ2-3 and V is TRBV7-9; 8 positions match TRBD2. The ends lost 5 bases at V and 5 bases at J; junction bases unmatched: 6. Germline-derived CDR1 and CDR2 are SEHNR and FQNEAQ (reference sequence). The CDR3 contains 14 residues. DNA for the CDR3: TGTGCCAGCAGCCCGGGACTAGGGCGAGATACGCAGTATTTT. Translated: CASSPGLGRDTQYF.

The gene calls are TRBV5-8 and TRBJ2-1; the match to TRBD2 covers 8 bases. The V and J ends lost 0 bases and 5 bases, in that order; junction bases with no gene match: 7. The CDR3 contains 16 residues. Germline values: CDR1 SGHTS, CDR2 YDEGEE. CDR3: CASSLDGGALNNEQFF. CDR3 coding DNA: TGTGCCAGCAGCTTGGACGGGGGGGCCCTAAACAATGAGCAGTTCTTC.

CDR3 protein: CASSIVGVGVTDTQYF. DNA for the CDR3: TGTGCCAGCAGTATAGTAGGGGTTGGGGTCACAGATACGCAGTATTTT. V is TRBV11-2 and J is TRBJ2-3; weak D call: TRBD1 (5 bases). The CDR3 contains 16 residues. Germline CDR1 SGHAT, CDR2 FQNNGV. V was shortened by 6 bases and J by 2 bases, with 18 bases between the two germline ends.

This rearrangement joins TRBV9 to TRBJ1-1; D not certain. The germline V and J ends were trimmed by 0 bases and 8 bases, with 11 bases remaining between them. The CDR3 contains 13 residues. In germline, CDR1 is SGDLS, CDR2 YYNGEE. The CDR3: CASSVDSGREAFF. CDR3 nucleotide sequence: TGTGCCAGCAGCGTAGATTCGGGGAGAGAAGCTTTCTTT. Combining the CDR3 with reference TRBV9 and TRBJ1-1 gives the whole variable domain DSGVTQTPKHLITATGQRVTLRCSPRSGDLSVYWYQQSLDQGLQFLIQYYNGEERAKGNILERFSAQQFPDLHSELNLSSLELGDSALYFCASSVDSGREAFFGQGTRLTVV.

The sample holds one count of this clone. V gene TRBV5-1 combines with J gene TRBJ2-7; 11 bases are a match to TRBD2. The V segment lost 4 bases and the J segment 3 bases; nucleotides outside the gene matches: 3. CDR3 size: 14 residues. Germline-derived CDR1 and CDR2 are SGHRS and YFSETQ. The CDR3 is CASSATSGGYEQYF. For the CDR3, the DNA is TGCGCCAGCAGCGCTACTAGCGGGGGCTACGAGCAGTACTTC.

This rearrangement joins TRBV6-6 to TRBJ2-2; the D gene is possibly TRBD2 (6 bases). Between the trimmed V and J ends, which lost 5 bases and 5 bases, there was a span of 9 bases. The CDR3 contains 13 residues. Germline values: CDR1 MNHNY, CDR2 SVGAGI (reference sequence). As DNA, the CDR3 is TGTGCCAGCAGTCGCGGGGATACCGGGGAGCTGTTTTTT. It yields the protein CASSRGDTGELFF.

The genes are TRBV19 and TRBJ2-7; 8 nucleotides align to TRBD1. In germline, CDR1 is LNHDA, CDR2 SQIVND (reference sequence). The CDR3 length is 14 residues. V lost 3 bases and J lost 6; bases outside the gene matches: 7. The CDR3 region is CASSIGQGAGEQYF. Written as DNA, the CDR3 is TGTGCCAGTAGTATCGGGCAGGGGGCAGGCGAGCAGTACTTC.

This clone was detected only a few times. CDR3 sequence: CASSARTREAETQYF. CDR3 DNA sequence: TGTGCCAGCAGCGCCCGGACTAGAGAGGCGGAGACCCAGTACTTC. The chain couples TRBV7-8 to TRBJ2-5; 7 bases line up with TRBD2. There are 15 residues in the CDR3. The trim removed 5 bases at V and 5 bases at J, leaving 11 bases unmatched. The germline V gene encodes CDR1 SGHVS and CDR2 FQNEAQ.

The CDR3 spells CASSSPPLRVAEAFF. CDR3 in DNA: TGTGCCAGCAGCTCACCCCCCCTCAGGGTCGCTGAAGCTTTCTTT. This chain links TRBV11-2 with TRBJ1-1; tentative D call: TRBD1 (5 bases). The ends were cut back, 4 bases at V and 6 bases at J, with 18 bases in the middle. CDR3 length equals 15 residues. Germline V gene lookup returns CDR1 SGHAT and CDR2 FQNNGV.

This clone was observed once. The CDR3 sequence is CASSPLRIGYGYTF. The DNA of the CDR3 is TGTGCCAGCAGCCCCCTTAGAATCGGCTATGGCTACACCTTC. The chain couples TRBV7-2 to TRBJ1-2; D call uncertain. Germline CDR1 and CDR2: SGHTA and FQGNSA. V was pared by 5 bases and J by 4 bases, with 14 bases between. There are 14 residues in the CDR3.

The V gene is TRBV7-2, the J gene TRBJ2-3, with D unresolved. Trimming shortened V by 0 bases and J by 2 bases, and 9 bases separated the two germline ends. The CDR3 length is 15 residues. The germline gives CDR1 SGHTA, CDR2 FQGNSA. For the CDR3, the DNA is TGTGCCAGCAGCTTAGCGCATCGGGTCACAGATACGCAGTATTTT. Its translation: CASSLAHRVTDTQYF.

This chain uses TRBV6-5 with TRBJ2-1, with D tentatively TRBD2 (6 bases). Trimming took off 6 bases at V and 8 bases at J, with 14 bases between the two ends. The CDR3 spans 13 residues. CDR1 and CDR2 from the germline V gene are MNHEY and SVGAGI. The CDR3, as DNA: TGTGCCAGCAGCCCACGCGGGACCTATGAGCAGTTCTTC. Protein product: CASSPRGTYEQFF.

The CDR3 bases are TGTGCCAGCAGTGAACCGAGACAGGGGGACAATGAGCAGTTCTTC. It is translated as CASSEPRQGDNEQFF. This chain connects TRBV25-1 to TRBJ2-1; the match to TRBD1 covers 9 bases. Germline trimming cut 2 bases from V and 5 bases from J; bases unmatched to any gene: 4. Germline V gene sequence: CDR1 MGHDK, CDR2 SYGVNS. CDR3 length equals 15 residues.

The chain combines TRBV9 with TRBJ2-3; TRBD2 aligns across 10 bases. Germline lookup yields CDR1 SGDLS and CDR2 YYNGEE. V was clipped by 0 bases and J by 2 bases; unmatched bases: 3. The CDR3 length is 16 residues. The CDR3, as DNA: TGTGCCAGCAGCGTAGAACTAGCGGGGCCCACAGATACGCAGTATTTT. Its translation is CASSVELAGPTDTQYF. The full variable domain, in which reference TRBV9 and TRBJ2-3 provide the parts outside the CDR3, is DSGVTQTPKHLITATGQRVTLRCSPRSGDLSVYWYQQSLDQGLQFLIQYYNGEERAKGNILERFSAQQFPDLHSELNLSSLELGDSALYFCASSVELAGPTDTQYFGPGTRLTVL.

This chain joins TRBV4-1 and TRBJ2-2; 7 bases fit TRBD2. J lost 4 bases, V lost 3 bases, and 2 bases had no gene match. The CDR3 is 14 residues long. Germline V gene sequence: CDR1 MGHRA, CDR2 YSYEKL. CDR3 nucleotides: TGCGCCAGCAGCCAGCCTAGCGGCACCGGGGAGCTGTTTTTT. It is translated as CASSQPSGTGELFF.

The chain joins TRBV7-6 to TRBJ1-5, with 9 nucleotides matching TRBD1. V dropped 9 bases and J dropped 2; count of bases not matched to a gene: 2. Germline CDR1 SGHVS, CDR2 FNYEAQ. This CDR3 has 13 residues. The CDR3 nucleotides are TGTGCCAGAGACAGGGGGTGCAATCAGCCCCAGCATTTT. Translating gives CARDRGCNQPQHF. The full variable domain, completed using reference TRBV7-6 and TRBJ1-5, is GAGVSQSPRYKVTKRGQDVALRCDPISGHVSLYWYRQALGQGPEFLTYFNYEAQQDKSGLPNDRFSAERPEGSISTLTIQRTEQRDSAMYRCARDRGCNQPQHFGDGTRLSIL.

The rearrangement joins TRBV5-1 to TRBJ1-5; D remains unclear. The CDR3 runs 15 residues. The germline V and J ends were trimmed by 0 bases and 4 bases, with 11 bases remaining between them. CDR1 is SGHRS and CDR2 is YFSETQ in the germline V gene. CDR3 bases: TGCGCCAGCAGCTTGGAGAACAGTGAAAATCAGCCCCAGCATTTT. It codes for CASSLENSENQPQHF.

The V gene is TRBV5-5, the J gene TRBJ1-1; the D gene is possibly TRBD1 (5 bases). Trimming shortened V by 1 base and J by 1 base, and 8 bases separated the two germline ends. CDR3 length: 14 amino acids. Germline V CDR1 and CDR2: SGHKS, YYEKEE (reference sequence). For the CDR3, the DNA is TGTGCCAGCAGCTTGCATAGGGGGAACACTGAAGCTTTCTTT. The encoded protein is CASSLHRGNTEAFF.

This clone was counted only a few times. The chain links TRBV11-2 to TRBJ1-3, with a weak D call TRBD1 (6 bases). The CDR3 runs to 17 residues. V lost 5 bases and J lost 0, with 17 bases in between. Germline V gene sequence: CDR1 SGHAT, CDR2 FQNNGV. The CDR3, as DNA: TGTGCCAGCAGCCCCTCGACAGGAGTGAACTCTGGAAACACCATATATTTT. Encoded protein: CASSPSTGVNSGNTIYF.

The chain couples TRBV7-9 to TRBJ2-1; the match to TRBD2 covers 8 bases. CDR1 and CDR2 from the germline V gene are SEHNR and FQNEAQ (reference sequence). The CDR3 runs to 17 residues. The J segment lost 9 bases and the V segment lost 4 bases, leaving 17 bases of the junction unmatched. CDR3 loop: CASSSGVGGGQLGEQFF. The DNA of the CDR3 is TGTGCCAGCAGCTCCGGAGTGGGCGGGGGGCAGCTCGGTGAGCAGTTCTTC.

J is TRBJ1-2 and V is TRBV6-5, with 7 bases matching TRBD1. The CDR3 covers 14 residues. Per germline, CDR1 MNHEY and CDR2 SVGAGI. J lost 8 bases, V lost 4 bases, and 10 bases had no gene match. The CDR3 reads CASSFIRGQGGYTF. The DNA for the CDR3 is TGTGCCAGCAGTTTCATTAGGGGGCAAGGGGGCTACACCTTC.

The chain uses TRBV7-8 and TRBJ2-3, with D uncertain. The V gene's germline CDR1 is SGHVS and CDR2 FQNEAQ. The CDR3 is 15 amino acids. Trimming pared 1 base from V and 6 bases from J, leaving 14 bases between. The CDR3 sequence: CASSLGTKLGDTQYF. The CDR3 nucleotides read TGTGCCAGCAGCTTAGGCACTAAACTCGGGGATACGCAGTATTTT.

The CDR3 sequence is CAWRPGLETQYF. Here the CDR3 DNA reads TGTGCCTGGAGGCCAGGGCTCGAGACCCAGTACTTC. V is TRBV30 and J is TRBJ2-5; the D gene is possibly TRBD1 (5 bases). The V and J ends lost 3 bases and 5 bases respectively, with 10 bases between them. The CDR3 extends over 12 amino acids. Germline loops: CDR1 GTSNPN, CDR2 SVGIG (reference sequence).